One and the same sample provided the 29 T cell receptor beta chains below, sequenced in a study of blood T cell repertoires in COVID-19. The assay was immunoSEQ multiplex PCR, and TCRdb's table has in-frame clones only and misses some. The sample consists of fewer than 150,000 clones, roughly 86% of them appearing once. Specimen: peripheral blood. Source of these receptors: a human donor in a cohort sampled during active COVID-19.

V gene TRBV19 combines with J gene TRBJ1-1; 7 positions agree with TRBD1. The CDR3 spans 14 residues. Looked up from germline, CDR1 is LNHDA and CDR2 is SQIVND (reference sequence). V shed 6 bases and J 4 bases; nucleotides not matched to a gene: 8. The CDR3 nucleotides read TGTGCCAGTAGAACCGGACAGGCGGGCACTGAAGCTTTCTTT. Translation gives CASRTGQAGTEAFF.

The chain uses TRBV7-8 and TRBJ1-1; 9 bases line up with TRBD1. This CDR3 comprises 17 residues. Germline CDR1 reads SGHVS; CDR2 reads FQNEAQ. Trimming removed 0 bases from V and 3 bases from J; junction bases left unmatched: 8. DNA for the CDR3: TGTGCCAGCAGCTTAGCGGGGCACAGGGGGCCACACACTGAAGCTTTCTTT. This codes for CASSLAGHRGPHTEAFF.

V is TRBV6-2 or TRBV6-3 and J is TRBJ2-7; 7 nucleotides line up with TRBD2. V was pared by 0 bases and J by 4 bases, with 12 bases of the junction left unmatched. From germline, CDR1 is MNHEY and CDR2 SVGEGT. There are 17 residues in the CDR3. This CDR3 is CASSYSGREGQPYEQYF. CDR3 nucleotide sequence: TGTGCCAGCAGTTACTCCGGCAGGGAGGGGCAACCGTACGAGCAGTACTTC.

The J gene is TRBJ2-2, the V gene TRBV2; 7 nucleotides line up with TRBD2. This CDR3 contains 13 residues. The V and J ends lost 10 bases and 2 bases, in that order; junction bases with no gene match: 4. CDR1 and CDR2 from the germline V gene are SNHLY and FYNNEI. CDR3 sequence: CATRDYNTGELFF. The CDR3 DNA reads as TGTGCCACCAGGGACTACAACACCGGGGAGCTGTTTTTT.

CDR3 nucleotide sequence: TGTGCCAGTACCCCCGTGGGGCTAGGGAATCAGCCCCAGCATTTT. It codes for CASTPVGLGNQPQHF. The chain carries TRBV19 and TRBJ1-5; the D gene is possibly TRBD1 (5 bases). Deletions cut 7 bases from V and 4 bases from J, with 17 bases between. The CDR3 is 15 residues long. Germline CDR1 LNHDA, CDR2 SQIVND (reference sequence).

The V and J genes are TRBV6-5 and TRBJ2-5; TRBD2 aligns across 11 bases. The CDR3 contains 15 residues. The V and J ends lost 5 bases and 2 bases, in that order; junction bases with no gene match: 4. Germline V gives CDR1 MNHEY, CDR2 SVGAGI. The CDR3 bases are TGTGCCAGCAGTCGCCTAGCGGGGGGACAAGAGACCCAGTACTTC. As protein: CASSRLAGGQETQYF.

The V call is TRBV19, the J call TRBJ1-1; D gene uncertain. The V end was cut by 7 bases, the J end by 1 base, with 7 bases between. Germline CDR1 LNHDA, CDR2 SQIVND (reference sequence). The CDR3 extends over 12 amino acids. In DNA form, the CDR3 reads TGTGCCAGTAAGTACTCGAACACTGAAGCTTTCTTT. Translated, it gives CASKYSNTEAFF.

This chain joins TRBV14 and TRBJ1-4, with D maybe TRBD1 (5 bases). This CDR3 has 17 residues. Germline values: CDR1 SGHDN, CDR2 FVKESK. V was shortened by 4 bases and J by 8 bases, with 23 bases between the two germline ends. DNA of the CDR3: TGTGCCAGCAGCCTCCAAGGTGGACGGAGGGGTGGAGAAAAACTGTTTTTT. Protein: CASSLQGGRRGGEKLFF.

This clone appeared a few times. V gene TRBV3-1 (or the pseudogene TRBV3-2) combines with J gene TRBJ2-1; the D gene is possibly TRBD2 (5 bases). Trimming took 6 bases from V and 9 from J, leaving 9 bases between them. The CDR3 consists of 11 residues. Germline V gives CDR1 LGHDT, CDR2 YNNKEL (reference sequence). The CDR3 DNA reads TGTGCCAGCAGGGACTCTCGTGAGCAGTTCTTC. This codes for CASRDSREQFF.

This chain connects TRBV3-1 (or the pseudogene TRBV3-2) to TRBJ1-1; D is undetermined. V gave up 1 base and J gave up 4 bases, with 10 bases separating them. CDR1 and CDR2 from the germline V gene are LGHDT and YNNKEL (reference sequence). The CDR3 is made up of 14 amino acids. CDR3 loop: CASSQGRRLTEAFF. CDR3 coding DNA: TGTGCCAGCAGCCAAGGGAGGAGGCTCACTGAAGCTTTCTTT.

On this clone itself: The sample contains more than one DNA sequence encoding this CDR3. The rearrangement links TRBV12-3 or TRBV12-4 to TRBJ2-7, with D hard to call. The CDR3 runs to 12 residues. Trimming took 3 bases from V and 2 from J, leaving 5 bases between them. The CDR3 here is CASSLSPYEQYF. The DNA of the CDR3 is TGTGCCAGCAGTTTGTCTCCCTACGAGCAGTACTTC.

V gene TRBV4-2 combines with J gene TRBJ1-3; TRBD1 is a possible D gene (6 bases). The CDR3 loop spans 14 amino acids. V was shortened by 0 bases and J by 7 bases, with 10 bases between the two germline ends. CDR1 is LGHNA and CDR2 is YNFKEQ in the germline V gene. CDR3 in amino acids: CASSQETGLNTIYF. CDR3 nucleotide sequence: TGTGCCAGCAGCCAAGAAACAGGGCTGAACACCATATATTTT.

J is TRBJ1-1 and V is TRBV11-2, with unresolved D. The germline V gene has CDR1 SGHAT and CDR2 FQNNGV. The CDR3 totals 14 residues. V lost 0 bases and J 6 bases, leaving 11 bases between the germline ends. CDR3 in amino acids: CASSLDGQYAEAFF. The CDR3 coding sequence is TGTGCCAGCAGCTTAGATGGGCAATACGCTGAAGCTTTCTTT.

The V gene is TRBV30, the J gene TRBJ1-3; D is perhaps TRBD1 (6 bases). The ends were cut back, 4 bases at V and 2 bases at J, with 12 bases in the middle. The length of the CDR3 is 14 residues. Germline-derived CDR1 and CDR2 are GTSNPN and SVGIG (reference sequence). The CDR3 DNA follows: TGTGCCTGGACTAGCCAGGGGCCTGGAAACACCATATATTTT. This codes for CAWTSQGPGNTIYF.

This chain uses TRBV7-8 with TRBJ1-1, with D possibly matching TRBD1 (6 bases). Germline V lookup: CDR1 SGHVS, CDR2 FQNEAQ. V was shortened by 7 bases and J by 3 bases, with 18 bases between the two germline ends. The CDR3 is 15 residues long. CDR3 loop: CASTIRGGLDTEAFF. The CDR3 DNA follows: TGTGCCAGCACCATCCGCGGGGGCCTGGACACTGAAGCTTTCTTT.

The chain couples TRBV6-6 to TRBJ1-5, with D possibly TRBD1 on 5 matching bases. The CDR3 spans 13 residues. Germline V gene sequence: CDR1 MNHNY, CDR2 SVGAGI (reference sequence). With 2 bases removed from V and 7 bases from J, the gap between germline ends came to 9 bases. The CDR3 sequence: CASSYRRDQPQHF. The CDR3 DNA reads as TGTGCCAGCAGTTACAGGAGGGACCAGCCCCAGCATTTT.

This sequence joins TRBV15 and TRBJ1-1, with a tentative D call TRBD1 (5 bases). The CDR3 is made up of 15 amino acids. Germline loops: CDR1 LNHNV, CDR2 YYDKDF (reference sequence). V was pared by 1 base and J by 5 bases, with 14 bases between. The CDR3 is CATSRGQGLETEAFF. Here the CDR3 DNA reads TGTGCCACCAGCAGAGGTCAGGGTTTGGAGACTGAAGCTTTCTTT.

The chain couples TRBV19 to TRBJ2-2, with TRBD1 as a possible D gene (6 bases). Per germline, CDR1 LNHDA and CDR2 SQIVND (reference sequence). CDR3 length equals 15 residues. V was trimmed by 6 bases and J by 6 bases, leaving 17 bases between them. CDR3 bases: TGTGCCAGTAGAGGGGGACCCCAGGGCCCCGGGGAGCTGTTTTTT. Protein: CASRGGPQGPGELFF.

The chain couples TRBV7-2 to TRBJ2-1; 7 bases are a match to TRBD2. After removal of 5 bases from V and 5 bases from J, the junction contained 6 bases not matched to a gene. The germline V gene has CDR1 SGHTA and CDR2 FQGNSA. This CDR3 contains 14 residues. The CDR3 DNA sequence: TGTGCCAGCAGCAACCGGGACTACCACAATGAGCAGTTCTTC. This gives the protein CASSNRDYHNEQFF.

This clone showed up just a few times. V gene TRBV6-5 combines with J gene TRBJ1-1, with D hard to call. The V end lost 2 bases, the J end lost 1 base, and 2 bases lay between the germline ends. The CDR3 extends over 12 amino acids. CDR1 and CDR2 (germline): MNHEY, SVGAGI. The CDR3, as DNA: TGTGCCAGCAGTTACCAGAACACTGAAGCTTTCTTT. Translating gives CASSYQNTEAFF.

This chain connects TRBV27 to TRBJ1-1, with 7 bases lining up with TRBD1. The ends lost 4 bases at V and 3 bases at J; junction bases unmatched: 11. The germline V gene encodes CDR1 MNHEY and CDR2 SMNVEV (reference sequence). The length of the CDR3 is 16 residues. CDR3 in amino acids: CASSSRQGDWDTEAFF. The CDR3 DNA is TGTGCCAGCAGTTCCCGACAGGGCGACTGGGACACTGAAGCTTTCTTT.

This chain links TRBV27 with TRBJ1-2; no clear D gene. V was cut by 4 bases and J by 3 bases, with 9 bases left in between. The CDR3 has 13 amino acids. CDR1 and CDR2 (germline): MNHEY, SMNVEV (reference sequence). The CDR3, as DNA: TGTGCCAGCAGTTCAGGCGGGTACTATGGCTACACCTTC. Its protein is CASSSGGYYGYTF.

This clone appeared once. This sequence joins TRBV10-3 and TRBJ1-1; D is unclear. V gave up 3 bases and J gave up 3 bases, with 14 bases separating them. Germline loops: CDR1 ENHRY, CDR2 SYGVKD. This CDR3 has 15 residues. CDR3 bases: TGTGCCATCAGTGATCCCCCAGTGGCGGACACTGAAGCTTTCTTT. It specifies CAISDPPVADTEAFF.

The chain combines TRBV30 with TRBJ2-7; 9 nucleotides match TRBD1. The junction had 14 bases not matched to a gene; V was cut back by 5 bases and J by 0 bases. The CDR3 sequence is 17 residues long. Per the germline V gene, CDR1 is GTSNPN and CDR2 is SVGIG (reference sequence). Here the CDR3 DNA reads TGTGCCTGGGGACTCGGGACAGGGACTTATCTCTCCTACGAGCAGTACTTC. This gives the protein CAWGLGTGTYLSYEQYF.

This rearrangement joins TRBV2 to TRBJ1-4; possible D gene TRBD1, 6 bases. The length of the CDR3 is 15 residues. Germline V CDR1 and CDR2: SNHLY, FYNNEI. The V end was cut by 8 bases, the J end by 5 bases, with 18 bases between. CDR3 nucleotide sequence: TGTGCCAGCGTCTTTCCCGGGACAAGAAATGAAAAACTGTTTTTT. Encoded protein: CASVFPGTRNEKLFF. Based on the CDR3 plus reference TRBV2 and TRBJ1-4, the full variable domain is EPEVTQTPSHQVTQMGQEVILRCVPISNHLYFYWYRQILGQKVEFLVSFYNNEISEKSEIFDDQFSVERPDGSNFTLKIRSTKLEDSAMYFCASVFPGTRNEKLFFGSGTQLSVL.

CDR3: CSASGITVPNQPQHF. The CDR3 bases are TGCAGTGCTAGTGGCATTACAGTCCCCAATCAGCCCCAGCATTTT. This chain uses TRBV20-1 with TRBJ1-5; no reliable D call. Per the germline V gene, CDR1 is DFQATT and CDR2 is SNEGSKA (reference sequence). This CDR3 has 15 amino acids. The V gene lost 3 bases and the J gene lost 3 bases, with 15 bases spanning the gap.

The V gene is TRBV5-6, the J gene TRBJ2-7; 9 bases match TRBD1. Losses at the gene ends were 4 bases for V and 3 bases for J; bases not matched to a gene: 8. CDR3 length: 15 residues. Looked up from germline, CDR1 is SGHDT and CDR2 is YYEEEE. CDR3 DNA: TGTGCCAGCAGCCAGAGGGGACAGGGTAACTACGAGCAGTACTTC. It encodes CASSQRGQGNYEQYF.

The CDR3 here is CAASRGGNQPQHF. The DNA of the CDR3 is TGTGCCGCCTCGCGAGGGGGTAATCAGCCCCAGCATTTT. The chain recombines TRBV6-5 with TRBJ1-5; maybe TRBD1 (6 bases). V lost 11 bases, J lost 4 bases, and 15 bases lay in between. This CDR3 is built from 13 residues. Germline-derived CDR1 and CDR2 are MNHEY and SVGAGI.

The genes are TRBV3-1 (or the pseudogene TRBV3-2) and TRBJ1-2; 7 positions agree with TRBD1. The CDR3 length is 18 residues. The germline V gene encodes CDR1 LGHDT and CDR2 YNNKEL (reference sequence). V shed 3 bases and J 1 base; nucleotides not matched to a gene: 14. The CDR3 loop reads CASSHLPRTGEINYGYTF. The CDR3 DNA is TGTGCCAGCAGCCACCTACCGAGGACAGGAGAGATTAACTATGGCTACACCTTC.